The clone carrying this T cell receptor beta chain appeared a few times. This beta chain is a stray read from a library made for alpha chains; its abundance is not meaningful. TCRdb itself ran the 5' RACE reads through MiXCR, one entry per CDR3 protein. Found here are 2,000 to 2,500 distinct CDR3 sequences, 25% to 30% of them singletons; the top ten hold roughly a quarter. As to time point: blood at routine non-recurrence follow-up after resection. The sample is drawn from a study of spatial heterogeneity in lung cancer. Trimming cost V 0 bases and J 4 bases; bases outside gene matches: 10. The CDR3 covers 17 residues. Per the germline V gene, CDR1 is LGHDT and CDR2 is YNNKEL (reference sequence).

The gene calls are TRBV3-1 and TRBJ2-5, with 8 bases that match TRBD1. This clonotype was obtained from a male donor with early-stage non-small cell lung cancer. Material: PBMCs, obtained at follow-up. For the CDR3, the DNA is TGTGCCAGCAGCCAAGATAACAGGGGGGCGACCCGAGAGACCCAGTACTTC. Protein product: CASSQDNRGATRETQYF.